Listed here are 3 T cell receptor beta chains from one sample, sequenced in a study of control samples from healthy donors and cancer patients. The method was immunoSEQ multiplex PCR; TCRdb's version includes in-frame clones alone and lacks a portion of them. Of about 92,000 clones listed, 82% are singletons. The specimen sequenced was blood. The receptor source for this set is a woman aged 55-70 years in good health.

This clone occurred a few times. The gene calls are TRBV6-5 and TRBJ1-5; a weak D match, TRBD1 (6 bases). Germline V gives CDR1 MNHEY, CDR2 SVGAGI. The CDR3 totals 14 residues. Trimming removed 8 bases from V and 5 bases from J, with 16 bases in between. CDR3 sequence reads: CASSSSGGYQPQHF. The DNA of the CDR3 is TGTGCCAGCTCGTCCAGTGGGGGCTATCAGCCCCAGCATTTT.

The CDR3 sequence is CASSLGHGKDYGYTF. CDR3 nucleotide sequence: TGTGCCAGCAGCTTGGGACACGGGAAAGACTATGGCTACACCTTC. V gene TRBV5-6 combines with J gene TRBJ1-2; D remains ambiguous. The CDR3 extends over 15 amino acids. From germline, CDR1 is SGHDT and CDR2 YYEEEE. Trimming took 0 bases from V and 3 from J, leaving 12 bases between them.

The chain couples TRBV3-1 (or the pseudogene TRBV3-2) to TRBJ2-3; D not resolved. The ends were cut back, 0 bases at V and 7 bases at J, with 11 bases in the middle. Germline V gives CDR1 LGHDT, CDR2 YNNKEL (reference sequence). This CDR3 contains 14 residues. The DNA for the CDR3 is TGTGCCAGCAGCCAAGACGGGTTCACTAATACGCAGTATTTT. Translating gives CASSQDGFTNTQYF.